What follows are 21 T cell receptor beta chains derived from one specimen sequenced in a study of blood T cell repertoires in COVID-19. Assay used: immunoSEQ multiplex PCR; TCRdb lists only in-frame clones, some missing. The data contain roughly 280,000 clones, approximately 90% of them seen just once; the ten biggest clones take up under 3.5%. Sequencing was done on a sample of PBMCs or T cells enriched from blood (not recorded which). These receptors were taken from a woman in her forties or fifties who had recovered from COVID-19.

Remarks on this clone: This specimen includes other DNA sequences encoding the same CDR3. This chain links TRBV19 with TRBJ2-4, with D tentatively TRBD2 (6 bases). Germline V gene data show CDR1 as LNHDA and CDR2 as SQIVND (reference sequence). V lost 3 bases and J 0 bases, leaving 24 bases between the germline ends. This CDR3 is 20 amino acids long. The CDR3 here is CASSMGGAHKNLLAKNIQYF. The CDR3 bases are TGTGCCAGTAGTATGGGAGGAGCGCACAAGAACTTACTAGCCAAAAACATTCAGTACTTC.

Notes on this clone: The same CDR3 is also encoded by other DNA sequences in this sample. The chain carries TRBV28 and TRBJ1-2, with 8 bases identical to TRBD1. The V and J ends lost 6 bases and 2 bases, in that order; junction bases with no gene match: 5. This CDR3 comprises 14 residues. Germline V gene sequence: CDR1 MDHEN, CDR2 SYDVKM. The CDR3 nucleotides read TGTGCCAGCAGCTATGGACAGGGAAACTATGGCTACACCTTC. Translating gives CASSYGQGNYGYTF.

This sequence joins TRBV6-2 or TRBV6-3 and TRBJ1-4, with D hard to call. This CDR3 comprises 14 residues. Germline V gives CDR1 MNHEY, CDR2 SVGEGT. V shed 0 bases and J shed 11 bases, with 13 bases lying between them. The CDR3 region is CASSYSPGDAKLFF. CDR3 sequence (DNA): TGTGCCAGCAGTTACTCGCCCGGAGACGCTAAACTGTTTTTT.

The rearrangement links TRBV7-8 to TRBJ1-6; D uncertain. Deletions cut 1 base from V and 7 bases from J, with 14 bases between. Germline V gene data show CDR1 as SGHVS and CDR2 as FQNEAQ. There are 16 residues in the CDR3. CDR3: CASSLGVSGINSPLHF. CDR3 sequence (DNA): TGTGCCAGCAGCTTAGGGGTCTCGGGGATCAATTCACCCCTCCACTTT.

This chain joins TRBV5-1 and TRBJ2-3; 8 bases match TRBD1. The CDR3 runs 15 residues. Germline V gives CDR1 SGHRS, CDR2 YFSETQ. V trimming: 1 base; J trimming: 2 bases; junction bases outside the gene matches: 3. The CDR3 is CASSLSGGHTDTQYF. The CDR3, as DNA: TGCGCCAGCAGCTTGTCAGGGGGCCACACAGATACGCAGTATTTT.

The V call is TRBV4-3, the J call TRBJ1-6; D is unresolved. The CDR3 sequence is 13 residues long. Germline assignment: CDR1 LGHNA and CDR2 YSLEER. The V and J ends lost 0 bases and 9 bases respectively, with 6 bases between them. For the CDR3, the DNA is TGCGCCAGCAGCCAAGATAGGAGTTCACCCCTCCACTTT. The encoded protein is CASSQDRSSPLHF.

The chain has TRBV16 and TRBJ1-5, with D unresolved. CDR3 size: 16 residues. Trimming removed 4 bases from V and 3 bases from J, with 16 bases in between. Per germline, CDR1 KGHSY and CDR2 FQNENV. The CDR3 spells CASSPWGGIDNQPQHF. Written as DNA, the CDR3 is TGTGCCAGCAGCCCTTGGGGAGGCATTGACAATCAGCCCCAGCATTTT.

CDR3 bases: TGTGCCAGCCGTACTCACAGGAGACTCACAGATACGCAGTATTTT. This translates into CASRTHRRLTDTQYF. This chain connects TRBV28 to TRBJ2-3, with D perhaps matching TRBD1 (5 bases). Germline CDR1 MDHEN, CDR2 SYDVKM. The CDR3 length is 15 residues. V lost 8 bases to trimming and J lost 2 bases, with 17 bases between them.

The rearrangement joins TRBV4-3 to TRBJ2-7; TRBD1 aligns across 7 bases. Unmatched junction bases numbered 9, after V lost 4 bases and J lost 0 bases. This CDR3 has 16 residues. Germline values: CDR1 LGHNA, CDR2 YSLEER. The CDR3 loop is CASSRSGTADSYEQYF. In DNA form, the CDR3 reads TGCGCCAGCAGCCGCTCCGGGACAGCGGACTCCTACGAGCAGTACTTC.

The V call is TRBV18, the J call TRBJ2-1; 9 bases align to TRBD2. The V gene's germline CDR1 is KGHSH and CDR2 LQKENI. The junction had 10 bases not matched to a gene; V was cut back by 3 bases and J by 7 bases. CDR3 length equals 16 residues. The CDR3 region is CASSPLASGNDNEQFF. In DNA, the CDR3 is TGTGCCAGCTCACCCCTGGCTAGCGGGAATGATAATGAGCAGTTCTTC.

The gene calls are TRBV7-6 and TRBJ2-1; the match to TRBD2 covers 7 bases. V was clipped by 1 base and J by 6 bases; unmatched bases: 6. The CDR3 totals 15 residues. Germline-derived CDR1 and CDR2 are SGHVS and FNYEAQ. Here the CDR3 reads CASSLVAGVANEQFF. The CDR3 DNA reads TGTGCCAGCAGCTTAGTGGCGGGAGTCGCCAATGAGCAGTTCTTC.

The genes are TRBV19 and TRBJ1-5; D ambiguous. This CDR3 is built from 15 residues. The V gene lost 7 bases and the J gene lost 2 bases, with 15 bases spanning the gap. Looked up from germline, CDR1 is LNHDA and CDR2 is SQIVND (reference sequence). CDR3 residues: CASTPPGRGNQPQHF. For the CDR3, the DNA is TGTGCCAGTACTCCCCCGGGGAGGGGCAATCAGCCCCAGCATTTT.

V and J are TRBV6-5 and TRBJ2-2, with D possibly being TRBD1 (5 bases). CDR1 is MNHEY and CDR2 is SVGAGI in the germline V gene. There are 14 residues in the CDR3. Deletions cut 11 bases from V and 2 bases from J, with 15 bases between. The CDR3 DNA sequence: TGTGCCGCCGGCTCTGGGGCCAACACCGGGGAGCTGTTTTTT. Translating it yields CAAGSGANTGELFF.

The chain employs TRBV19 and TRBJ2-1, with D hard to call. V lost 3 bases and J 9 bases, leaving 15 bases between the germline ends. In germline, CDR1 is LNHDA, CDR2 SQIVND (reference sequence). This CDR3 has 14 amino acids. DNA for the CDR3: TGTGCCAGTAGTATGAGTAGCCCCGTAGGTGAGCAGTTCTTC. This translates into CASSMSSPVGEQFF.

J is TRBJ2-7 and V is TRBV12-1; TRBD2 is the table's D call and was not checked against the DNA. TRBV12-1 is designated a pseudogene. This CDR3 spans 16 amino acids. CDR3 loop: CASSFEISGIRYEQYF. CDR3 coding DNA: TGTGCCAGCAGCTTCGAAATTAGCGGGATCCGGTACGAGCAGTACTTC.

The chain recombines TRBV2 with TRBJ1-1; 10 bases are shared with TRBD1. Germline CDR1 reads SNHLY; CDR2 reads FYNNEI. The CDR3 covers 13 residues. The V and J ends lost 9 bases and 2 bases, in that order; junction bases with no gene match: 3. The CDR3 sequence: CASRQGANTEAFF. The DNA for the CDR3 is TGTGCCAGTCGACAGGGGGCTAACACTGAAGCTTTCTTT.

CDR3 nucleotides: TGTGCCAGCGGAGCCTATTCCTACGAGCAGTACTTC. Encoded protein: CASGAYSYEQYF. The chain joins TRBV7-9 to TRBJ2-7; D is unresolved. Germline CDR1 is SEHNR and CDR2 is FQNEAQ (reference sequence). Trimming shortened V by 8 bases and J by 1 base, and 9 bases separated the two germline ends. The CDR3 extends over 12 amino acids.

This sequence joins TRBV28 and TRBJ2-3; 7 nucleotides match TRBD1. In germline, CDR1 is MDHEN, CDR2 SYDVKM. The CDR3 totals 15 residues. J was trimmed by 1 base and V by 2 bases; bases with no gene match: 3. The CDR3 spells CASSLRDSRTDTQYF. The CDR3, as DNA: TGTGCCAGCAGTTTACGGGACAGTCGCACAGATACGCAGTATTTT. The full variable domain, its missing parts supplied by reference TRBV28 and TRBJ2-3, is DVKVTQSSRYLVKRTGEKVFLECVQDMDHENMFWYRQDPGLGLRLIYFSYDVKMKEKGDIPEGYSVSREKKERFSLILESASTNQTSMYLCASSLRDSRTDTQYFGPGTRLTVL.

This clone has a single count. The rearrangement joins TRBV7-2 to TRBJ2-1; TRBD1 is a possible D gene (6 bases). Germline V gene lookup returns CDR1 SGHTA and CDR2 FQGNSA. V lost 1 base and J 6 bases, leaving 13 bases between the germline ends. This CDR3 region has 15 residues. Written as DNA, the CDR3 is TGTGCCAGCAGCTTAGTACAGGGCCAATTCAATGAGCAGTTCTTC. Amino acid sequence: CASSLVQGQFNEQFF.

The chain uses TRBV7-6 and TRBJ2-7, with 9 bases fitting TRBD2. Germline lookup yields CDR1 SGHVS and CDR2 FNYEAQ. The junction had 12 bases not matched to a gene; V was cut back by 5 bases and J by 7 bases. CDR3 length: 15 residues. For the CDR3, the DNA is TGTGCCAGCAGCATATTAGCGGGAGAGGTGGGGGAGCAGTACTTC. It is translated as CASSILAGEVGEQYF.

The chain combines TRBV7-9 with TRBJ2-1, with a weak D call TRBD1 (6 bases). Germline values: CDR1 SEHNR, CDR2 FQNEAQ (reference sequence). The CDR3 spans 13 residues. V dropped 3 bases and J dropped 12 bases, with 15 bases sitting between them. This CDR3 reads CASSFGGQGVQFF. DNA for the CDR3: TGTGCCAGCAGCTTTGGGGGACAAGGAGTGCAGTTCTTC.